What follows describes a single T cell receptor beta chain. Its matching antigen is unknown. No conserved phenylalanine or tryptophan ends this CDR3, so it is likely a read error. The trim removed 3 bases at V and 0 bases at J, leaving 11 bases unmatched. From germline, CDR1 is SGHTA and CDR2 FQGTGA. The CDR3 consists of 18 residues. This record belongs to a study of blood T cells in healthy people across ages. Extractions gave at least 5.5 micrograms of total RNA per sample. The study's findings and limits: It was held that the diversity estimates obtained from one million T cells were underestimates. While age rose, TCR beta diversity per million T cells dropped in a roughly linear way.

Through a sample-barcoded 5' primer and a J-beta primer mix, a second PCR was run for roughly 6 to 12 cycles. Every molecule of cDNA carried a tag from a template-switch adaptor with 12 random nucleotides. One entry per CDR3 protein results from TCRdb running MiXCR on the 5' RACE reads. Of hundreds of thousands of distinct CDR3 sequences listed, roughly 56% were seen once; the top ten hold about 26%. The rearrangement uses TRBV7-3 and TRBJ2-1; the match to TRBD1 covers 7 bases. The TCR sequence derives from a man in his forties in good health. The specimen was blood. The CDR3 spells CASSFNRDSSSSYNEQFL. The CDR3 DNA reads TGTGCCAGCAGCTTTAACCGGGACAGTTCGAGCTCCTACAATGAGCAGTTCTTA.